This T cell receptor (beta chain) originates from a study of blood T cell repertoires in COVID-19. Study as a whole: Both acute and convalescent COVID-19 samples were obtained from the United States, Italy and Spain.

V was cut by 4 bases and J by 4 bases, with 8 bases left in between. The CDR3 spans 12 residues. Germline V CDR1 and CDR2: SGDLS, YYNGEE. Produced via immunoSEQ multiplex PCR; TCRdb's table is partial and in-frame only. This table holds about 200,000 clones, 70% to 90% found once. The material sequenced was PBMCs or T cells enriched from blood (not recorded which). J is TRBJ1-2 and V is TRBV9; perhaps TRBD1 as D (6 bases). The sequence was obtained from a woman between 35 and 50 years old with acute COVID-19. This CDR3 is CASSNRVYGYTF. Here the CDR3 DNA reads TGTGCCAGCAGCAACAGGGTCTATGGCTACACCTTC.